The 15 T cell receptor beta chains presented below share a single source sample, sequenced in a study of T-cell reconstitution after alpha-beta-depleted transplantation in children. Unique molecular identifiers were incorporated during preparation of the TCRbeta library. TCRdb used MiXCR to reprocess the PCR reads, holding one entry per CDR3 protein. The table has 80,000 to 95,000 distinct CDR3 sequences, 7% to 9% seen once. The sample was PBMCs from the stem cell graft donor, taken from the stem cell graft. These receptor sequences come from a human donor who donated a stem cell graft to a child with congenital amegakaryocytic thrombocytopenia.

For this clonotype: Just one base apart from a much larger clone, this may be a read error. J is TRBJ2-3 and V is TRBV3-1; D unresolved. Trimming took 1 base from V and 10 from J, leaving 9 bases between them. Germline lookup yields CDR1 LGHDT and CDR2 YNNKEL (reference sequence). This CDR3 comprises 12 residues. The CDR3 DNA is TGTGCCAGCAGCCAAGCTGAGTGGTCGCAGTATTTT. Translation: CASSQAEWSQYF.

Remarks on this clonotype: A single base separates this from a much larger clone, so it may be a read error. Because the CDR3 is missing its conserved closing phenylalanine or tryptophan, this is likely a read error. V and J are TRBV12-3 or TRBV12-4 and TRBJ2-1, with 15 bases matching TRBD2. This CDR3 is built from 18 residues. The J segment lost 7 bases and the V segment lost 5 bases, leaving 12 bases of the junction unmatched. CDR3 in DNA: TGTGCCAGCAGTGAAGGCGGGACTAGCGGGAGGAGTCGGAATGAGCAGTTCTCC. The encoded protein is CASSEGGTSGRSRNEQFS.

The chain joins TRBV11-2 to TRBJ2-5, with 8 bases lining up with TRBD2. The germline CDR1 and CDR2 sequences are SGHAT and FQNNGV. With 2 bases clipped from V and 3 bases from J, the junction kept 8 bases outside the gene matches. The CDR3 is made up of 16 amino acids. Here the CDR3 DNA reads TGTGCCAGCAGCTTATTTACGGGAGGGCCAGAAGAGACCCAGTACTTC. Translated, it gives CASSLFTGGPEETQYF.

Note on this clonotype: A much bigger clone sits one base away, suggesting this may be a read error. The chain combines TRBV5-1 with TRBJ2-6; the D gene is possibly TRBD1 (5 bases). Germline values: CDR1 SGHRS, CDR2 YFSETQ. This CDR3 region has 18 residues. The chain's CDR3 is CASSLPSSNSSGANGLTF. For the CDR3, the DNA is TGCGCCAGCAGCTTGCCCTCCAGCAACTCCTCTGGGGCCAACGGCCTGACTTTC.

The rearrangement uses TRBV6-2 or TRBV6-3 and TRBJ2-7, with 9 bases that match TRBD2. The germline V gene has CDR1 MNHEY and CDR2 SVGEGT. This CDR3 comprises 13 residues. With 7 bases clipped from V and 2 bases from J, the junction kept 3 bases outside the gene matches. The CDR3 reads CASKRLAAYEQYF. The CDR3 bases are TGTGCCAGCAAGCGACTAGCGGCCTACGAGCAGTACTTC.

This clonotype was seen at least ten times. This sequence joins TRBV20-1 and TRBJ1-1, with TRBD1 matching over 7 bases. Germline V lookup: CDR1 DFQATT, CDR2 SNEGSKA (reference sequence). The CDR3 spans 11 residues. The V and J ends lost 5 bases and 5 bases, in that order; junction bases with no gene match: 2. The CDR3 region is CSADRETEAFF. CDR3 nucleotide sequence: TGCAGTGCTGACAGGGAGACTGAAGCTTTCTTT.

This rearrangement joins TRBV4-2 to TRBJ2-5; D possibly matches TRBD1 or TRBD2 (5 bases each). This CDR3 has 14 amino acids. CDR1 LGHNA and CDR2 YNFKEQ come from the germline V gene. With 4 bases removed from V and 1 base from J, the gap between germline ends came to 10 bases. Written as DNA, the CDR3 is TGTGCCAGCAGCCCGGGGCTCCTCCAAGAGACCCAGTACTTC. Protein product: CASSPGLLQETQYF.

At least ten counts were recorded for this clonotype. V usage is TRBV20-1 and J usage is TRBJ2-7; TRBD1 agrees at 7 bases. After removal of 8 bases from V and 0 bases from J, the junction contained 10 bases not matched to a gene. The V gene's germline CDR1 is DFQATT and CDR2 SNEGSKA (reference sequence). There are 14 residues in the CDR3. The CDR3, as DNA: TGCAGTATGTCGAGGAACAGGGGCTCCTACGAGCAGTACTTC. Translation gives CSMSRNRGSYEQYF.

This clonotype appeared a few times. This rearrangement joins TRBV19 to TRBJ2-7, with D maybe TRBD2 (6 bases). Trimming removed 3 bases at V and 0 bases at J, with 15 bases between. The CDR3 has 16 residues. Germline lookup yields CDR1 LNHDA and CDR2 SQIVND (reference sequence). The CDR3 coding sequence is TGTGCCAGTAGTATTTGGGCGGCGGGGAGCTCCTACGAGCAGTACTTC. It translates to CASSIWAAGSSYEQYF.

In this sample, this clonotype turned up many times. This chain connects TRBV5-1 to TRBJ2-1; D is undetermined. Germline loops: CDR1 SGHRS, CDR2 YFSETQ. The CDR3 runs 13 residues. V lost 2 bases and J lost 9, with 12 bases in between. Here the CDR3 reads CASSFEGTGEQFF. DNA for the CDR3: TGCGCCAGCAGCTTCGAAGGCACCGGTGAGCAGTTCTTC.

This clonotype has at least ten counts. The rearrangement joins TRBV9 to TRBJ1-6; D not certain. Trimming removed 0 bases at V and 0 bases at J, with 10 bases between. The length of the CDR3 is 17 residues. Germline assignment: CDR1 SGDLS and CDR2 YYNGEE. The CDR3 loop reads CASSVGSWSSYNSPLHF. CDR3 coding DNA: TGTGCCAGCAGCGTAGGGTCCTGGAGCTCCTATAATTCACCCCTCCACTTT.

With respect to this clonotype: A much more abundant neighbour one base away suggests this may be a read error. This chain connects TRBV3-1 to TRBJ1-5; D remains ambiguous. CDR3 size: 16 residues. Germline V gene lookup returns CDR1 LGHDT and CDR2 YNNKEL (reference sequence). Trimming removed 2 bases at V and 7 bases at J, with 18 bases between. The CDR3 region has the DNA TGTGCCAGCAGCCAAATGGGCGGACGGATCAAGCAGCCCCAGCATTTT. This sequence encodes CASSQMGGRIKQPQHF.

This clonotype was counted ten times or more. The V and J genes are TRBV27 and TRBJ1-6; a weak D match, TRBD1 (6 bases). The germline V gene encodes CDR1 MNHEY and CDR2 SMNVEV (reference sequence). The CDR3 spans 19 residues. V was shortened by 5 bases and J by 2 bases, with 22 bases between the two germline ends. CDR3 in amino acids: CASSLRGAPHNTYNSPLHF. The CDR3 region has the DNA TGTGCCAGCAGTCTTCGGGGGGCGCCCCATAACACCTATAATTCACCCCTCCACTTT.

This clonotype was observed many times. The chain combines TRBV7-9 with TRBJ1-1; possible D gene TRBD1, 5 bases. The CDR3 spans 15 residues. CDR1 is SEHNR, CDR2 FQNEAQ, per germline (reference sequence). V lost 4 bases and J lost 2, with 14 bases in between. The CDR3 DNA reads as TGTGCCAGCAGCTCTCCCGGGACGGACAACACTGAAGCTTTCTTT. Its translation is CASSSPGTDNTEAFF. Full variable domain (rest looked up from reference TRBV7-9 and TRBJ1-1): DTGVSQNPRHKITKRGQNVTFRCDPISEHNRLYWYRQTLGQGPEFLTYFQNEAQLEKSRLLSDRFSAERPKGSFSTLEIQRTEQGDSAMYLCASSSPGTDNTEAFFGQGTRLTVV.

This clonotype was recorded a few times. The V gene is TRBV18, the J gene TRBJ1-6, with 8 bases that match TRBD1. J was trimmed by 5 bases and V by 8 bases; bases with no gene match: 5. The CDR3 is 14 amino acids. Germline values: CDR1 KGHSH, CDR2 LQKENI. Here the CDR3 DNA reads TGTGCCAGCGGGACAGGTTCGAATAATTCACCCCTCCACTTT. It yields the protein CASGTGSNNSPLHF.